A single sample gave rise to the 16 T cell receptor beta chains below, sequenced in a study of cytomegalovirus exposure and HLA in healthy donors (dated by TCRdb to 2016 to 2017). Receptor amplification or capture employed the immunoSEQ multiplex PCR assay. For the multiplex PCR, a mixture combining 60 forward primers for TCR Vbeta segments and 13 reverse primers for TCR Jbeta segments was used. TCRdb limited this immuneACCESS table to in-frame rearrangements with V and J called. A share of clones is missing; checked studies link under half to unresolved V genes, and the rest is unexplained. The sample data list 150,000 to 200,000 clones, and 80% of these were observed just once. The ten biggest clones cover around 6.5% of the sample. Sequenced material: PBMCs. These receptors originate from a male donor in good health and CMV-seropositive.

The rearrangement uses TRBV11-3 and TRBJ2-1; D gene unclear. Germline V lookup: CDR1 SGHNT, CDR2 YENEEA. V gave up 4 bases and J gave up 8 bases, with 9 bases separating them. This CDR3 has 12 residues. The CDR3 DNA sequence: TGTGCCAGCAGCTCAGACCTCTATGAGCAGTTCTTC. Translated: CASSSDLYEQFF.

The chain couples TRBV5-4 to TRBJ2-1; possible D gene TRBD1, 7 bases. The CDR3 length is 17 residues. Germline V lookup: CDR1 SGHNT, CDR2 YYREEE (reference sequence). With 4 bases removed from V and 0 bases from J, the gap between germline ends came to 17 bases. The CDR3 nucleotides are TGTGCCAGCAGCCCCGCGGGACAGTTGAGCTCCTACAATGAGCAGTTCTTC. Translating it yields CASSPAGQLSSYNEQFF. The variable domain in full, completed from reference TRBV5-4 and TRBJ2-1, reads ETGVTQSPTHLIKTRGQQVTLRCSSQSGHNTVSWYQQALGQGPQFIFQYYREEENGRGNFPPRFSGLQFPNYSSELNVNALELDDSALYLCASSPAGQLSSYNEQFFGPGTRLTVL.

V gene TRBV29-1 combines with J gene TRBJ1-3, with 10 bases fitting TRBD1. Germline lookup yields CDR1 SQVTM and CDR2 ANQGSEA. The CDR3 extends over 15 amino acids. J gave up 2 bases and V 2 bases, and 3 bases lay outside the gene matches. Here the CDR3 reads CSVEWGQGTGNTIYF. The CDR3 nucleotides read TGCAGCGTTGAATGGGGACAGGGGACTGGAAACACCATATATTTT.

The chain links TRBV5-4 to TRBJ1-1; TRBD1 is a possible D gene (5 bases). V lost 3 bases and J lost 4, with 13 bases in between. Germline CDR1 SGHNT, CDR2 YYREEE (reference sequence). The CDR3 sequence is 14 residues long. The CDR3 sequence is CASSSSREGTEAFF. The CDR3 coding sequence is TGTGCCAGCAGCTCCAGCAGGGAAGGCACTGAAGCTTTCTTT.

This chain connects TRBV29-1 to TRBJ2-7, with D possibly matching TRBD2 (5 bases). Trimming shortened V by 4 bases and J by 6 bases, and 10 bases separated the two germline ends. The CDR3 has 11 amino acids. Germline CDR1 reads SQVTM; CDR2 reads ANQGSEA. The CDR3 nucleotides read TGCAGCGTTGGTGAGGGCCGCGAGCAGTACTTC. Residues: CSVGEGREQYF.

V and J are TRBV4-3 and TRBJ2-1, with 8 bases aligning to TRBD2. Trimming cost V 0 bases and J 9 bases; bases outside gene matches: 7. CDR3 length equals 15 residues. CDR1 is LGHNA, CDR2 YSLEER, per germline. Here the CDR3 reads CASSQDGRAIFEQFF. The CDR3 bases are TGCGCCAGCAGCCAAGACGGGAGGGCCATTTTTGAGCAGTTCTTC.

The J gene is TRBJ2-1, the V gene TRBV7-8; 11 nucleotides line up with TRBD2. Germline lookup yields CDR1 SGHVS and CDR2 FQNEAQ. The CDR3 spans 20 residues. V shed 2 bases and J 3 bases; nucleotides not matched to a gene: 15. CDR3 sequence (DNA): TGTGCCAGCAGCTTACCTAGGGGAATAGAGGGACTAGCGGACTACAATGAGCAGTTCTTC. Translated, it gives CASSLPRGIEGLADYNEQFF.

The V and J genes are TRBV7-9 and TRBJ2-2; 9 nucleotides line up with TRBD1. The CDR3 totals 16 residues. V lost 1 base to trimming and J lost 0 bases; unmatched junction nucleotides: 0. Germline V gene data show CDR1 as SEHNR and CDR2 as FQNEAQ (reference sequence). CDR3 DNA sequence: TGTGCCAGCAGCTTAGGGACAGGGGCGAACACCGGGGAGCTGTTTTTT. Amino acids: CASSLGTGANTGELFF. The full variable domain, its missing parts supplied by reference TRBV7-9 and TRBJ2-2, is DTGVSQNPRHKITKRGQNVTFRCDPISEHNRLYWYRQTLGQGPEFLTYFQNEAQLEKSRLLSDRFSAERPKGSFSTLEIQRTEQGDSAMYLCASSLGTGANTGELFFGEGSRLTVL.

About this clone: Germline and junction disagree at one end, which may indicate a read error. This chain's CDR3 is CSSSLAQGSPGELFF. CDR3 nucleotide sequence: TGTTCCAGCAGCTTAGCGCAGGGGAGTCCCGGGGAGCTGTTTTTT. The J gene is TRBJ2-2, the V gene TRBV7-9; possibly TRBD1 for D (6 bases). From germline, CDR1 is SEHNR and CDR2 FQNEAQ (reference sequence). CDR3 length equals 15 residues.

This clone has a single count. CDR3 residues: CASSLWPSEGNEQFF. Written as DNA, the CDR3 is TGTGCCAGCAGCTTATGGCCTAGCGAGGGCAATGAGCAGTTCTTC. The chain has TRBV7-9 and TRBJ2-1; the D gene is possibly TRBD2 (6 bases). The CDR3 spans 15 residues. V was pared by 2 bases and J by 6 bases, with 14 bases between. Germline V gives CDR1 SEHNR, CDR2 FQNEAQ (reference sequence).

The V and J genes are TRBV5-8 and TRBJ1-5, with 10 bases identical to TRBD1. V lost 5 bases and J lost 6; bases outside the gene matches: 8. This CDR3 is 15 amino acids long. Germline V CDR1 and CDR2: SGHTS, YDEGEE. The CDR3 nucleotides read TGTGCCAGCAGTCAGGAGACAGGGGGCAGTCAGCCCCAGCATTTT. This translates into CASSQETGGSQPQHF.

The table lists this clone with a count of one. The chain employs TRBV30 and TRBJ2-2, with 12 bases identical to TRBD2. The germline V gene encodes CDR1 GTSNPN and CDR2 SVGIG (reference sequence). CDR3 length: 18 amino acids. After removal of 1 base from V and 7 bases from J, the junction contained 13 bases not matched to a gene. CDR3 in DNA: TGTGCCTGGAGTGGACTCCCCCTAGCGGGAGGGCCTCACGGGGAGCTGTTTTTT. Protein: CAWSGLPLAGGPHGELFF.

The count of this clone is one. V and J are TRBV11-3 and TRBJ2-7, with D perhaps TRBD2 (6 bases). This CDR3 has 18 amino acids. Germline CDR1 reads SGHNT; CDR2 reads YENEEA. The germline V and J ends were trimmed by 2 bases and 3 bases, with 23 bases remaining between them. CDR3 DNA sequence: TGTGCCAGCAGCTTAAAGAGGTCGCCAGCCCCCGGGGGCTACGAGCAGTACTTC. Protein: CASSLKRSPAPGGYEQYF.

The rearrangement uses TRBV10-3 and TRBJ2-7, with 9 nucleotides matching TRBD1. The CDR3 loop spans 17 amino acids. Germline V CDR1 and CDR2: ENHRY, SYGVKD. The V gene end was trimmed by 2 bases and the J gene end by 3 bases; junction bases not matched to a gene: 11. The DNA for the CDR3 is TGTGCCATCAGTGAGCCCTGGGACAGGGTAAAATACTACGAGCAGTACTTC. It codes for CAISEPWDRVKYYEQYF.

This clone was seen a few times. The chain links TRBV28 to TRBJ2-1; maybe TRBD2 (6 bases). This CDR3 contains 12 residues. Germline V CDR1 and CDR2: MDHEN, SYDVKM. The V end was cut by 5 bases, the J end by 11 bases, with 13 bases between. The CDR3 sequence is CASSPIAEKQFF. CDR3 sequence (DNA): TGTGCCAGCAGTCCCATAGCGGAAAAGCAGTTCTTC.

This chain uses TRBV13 with TRBJ1-1; 8 bases are a match to TRBD1. This CDR3 comprises 13 residues. Germline V gene data show CDR1 as PRHDT and CDR2 as FYEKMQ (reference sequence). The V gene end was trimmed by 3 bases and the J gene end by 3 bases; junction bases not matched to a gene: 0. The CDR3 reads CASSLDRDTEAFF. Written as DNA, the CDR3 is TGTGCCAGCAGCTTGGACAGGGACACTGAAGCTTTCTTT.